This T cell receptor (beta chain) was obtained from a study of T cells in Graves' hyperthyroidism and ophthalmopathy. Germline CDR1 reads KGHDR; CDR2 reads SFDVKD. The junction had 9 bases not matched to a gene; V was cut back by 5 bases and J by 3 bases. This CDR3 contains 16 residues. Uncontrolled infection, other autoimmune disease, pregnancy or lactation disqualified patients from enrolment. There are many counts of this clonotype. Template material for amplifying TCR beta CDR3 regions consisted of RNA transcripts. The HTBI primer set served for first-round RT-PCR of the TCR CDR3. One entry per CDR3 protein results from TCRdb running MiXCR on the multiplex PCR reads. The data show approximately 520,000 distinct CDR3 sequences, roughly a quarter seen once.

Sequencing was performed on blood. The receptor comes from a woman aged 30 to 39 with Graves' ophthalmopathy. This rearrangement joins TRBV24-1 to TRBJ1-3; TRBD1 matches 7 bases. CDR3 nucleotides: TGTGCCACCAGTGCTACCGGGACAGAAGATGGAAACACCATATATTTT. Amino acid sequence: CATSATGTEDGNTIYF.